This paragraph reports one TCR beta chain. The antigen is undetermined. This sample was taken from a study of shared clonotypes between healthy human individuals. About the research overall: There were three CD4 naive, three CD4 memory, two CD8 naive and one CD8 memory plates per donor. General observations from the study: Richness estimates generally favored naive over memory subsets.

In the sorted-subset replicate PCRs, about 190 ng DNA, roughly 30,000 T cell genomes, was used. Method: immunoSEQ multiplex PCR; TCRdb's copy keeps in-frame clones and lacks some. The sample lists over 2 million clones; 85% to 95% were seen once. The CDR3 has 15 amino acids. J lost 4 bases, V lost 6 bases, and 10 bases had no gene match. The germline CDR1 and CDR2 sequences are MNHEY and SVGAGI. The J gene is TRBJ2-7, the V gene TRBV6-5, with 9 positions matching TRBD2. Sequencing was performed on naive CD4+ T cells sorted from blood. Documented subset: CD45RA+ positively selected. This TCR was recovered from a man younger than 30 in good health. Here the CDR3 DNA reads TGTGCCAGCAGGAATCTAGCGGGGAGCGCTTACGAGCAGTACTTC. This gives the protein CASRNLAGSAYEQYF.